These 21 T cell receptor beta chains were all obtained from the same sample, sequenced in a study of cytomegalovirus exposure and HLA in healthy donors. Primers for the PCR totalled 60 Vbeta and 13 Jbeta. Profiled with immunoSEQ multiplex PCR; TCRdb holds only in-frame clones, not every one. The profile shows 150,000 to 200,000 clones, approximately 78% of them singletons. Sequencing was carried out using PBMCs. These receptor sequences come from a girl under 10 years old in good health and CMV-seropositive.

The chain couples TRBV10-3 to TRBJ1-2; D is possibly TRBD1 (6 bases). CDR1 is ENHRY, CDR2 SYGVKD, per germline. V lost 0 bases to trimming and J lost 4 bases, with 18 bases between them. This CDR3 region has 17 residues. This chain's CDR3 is CAISESQGQPRGYGYTF. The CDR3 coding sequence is TGTGCCATCAGTGAGTCTCAAGGACAGCCTCGGGGCTATGGCTACACCTTC.

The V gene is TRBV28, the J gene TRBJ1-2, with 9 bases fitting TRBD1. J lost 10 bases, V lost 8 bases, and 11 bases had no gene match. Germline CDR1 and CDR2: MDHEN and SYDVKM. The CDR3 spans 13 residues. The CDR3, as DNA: TGTGCCAGCTTCTACAGGGGGCGAAGTCTCTACACCTTC. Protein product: CASFYRGRSLYTF.

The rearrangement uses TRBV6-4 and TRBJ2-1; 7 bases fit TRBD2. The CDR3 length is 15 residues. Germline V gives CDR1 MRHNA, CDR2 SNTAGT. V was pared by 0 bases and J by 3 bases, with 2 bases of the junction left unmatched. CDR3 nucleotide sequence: TGTGCCAGCAGTGACTCGGGGGAGGGCTACAATGAGCAGTTCTTC. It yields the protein CASSDSGEGYNEQFF.

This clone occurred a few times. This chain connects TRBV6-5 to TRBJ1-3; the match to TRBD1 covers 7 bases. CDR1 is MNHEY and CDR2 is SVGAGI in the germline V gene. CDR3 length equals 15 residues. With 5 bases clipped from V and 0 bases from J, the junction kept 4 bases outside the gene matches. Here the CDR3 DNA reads TGTGCCAGCAGTCTGACAGGGAACTCTGGAAACACCATATATTTT. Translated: CASSLTGNSGNTIYF.

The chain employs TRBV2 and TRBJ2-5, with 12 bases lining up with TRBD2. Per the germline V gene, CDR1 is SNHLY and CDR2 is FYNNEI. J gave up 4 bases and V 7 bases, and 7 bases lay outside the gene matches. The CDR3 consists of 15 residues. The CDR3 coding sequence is TGTGCCAGCACTTTAAGACTAGCGGGAGCAGAGACCCAGTACTTC. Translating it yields CASTLRLAGAETQYF.

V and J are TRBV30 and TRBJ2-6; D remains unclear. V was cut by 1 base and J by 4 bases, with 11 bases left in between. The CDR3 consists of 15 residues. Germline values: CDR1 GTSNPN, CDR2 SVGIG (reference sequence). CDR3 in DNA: TGTGCCTGGAGTGGTATTTATAGAGGGGCCAACGTCCTGACTTTC. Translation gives CAWSGIYRGANVLTF.

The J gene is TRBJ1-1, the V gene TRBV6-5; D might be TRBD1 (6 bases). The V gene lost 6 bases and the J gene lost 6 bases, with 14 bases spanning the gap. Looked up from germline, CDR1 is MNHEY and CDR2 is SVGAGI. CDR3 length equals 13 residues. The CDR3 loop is CASSRGGAAEAFF. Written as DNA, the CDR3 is TGTGCCAGCAGCCGGGGGGGGGCGGCTGAAGCTTTCTTT.

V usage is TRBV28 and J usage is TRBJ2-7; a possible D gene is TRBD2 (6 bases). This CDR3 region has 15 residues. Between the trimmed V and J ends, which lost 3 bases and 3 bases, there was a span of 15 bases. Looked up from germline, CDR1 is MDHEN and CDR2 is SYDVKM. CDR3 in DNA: TGTGCCAGCAGTTTCCAGGGTAGCGGTAACTACGAGCAGTACTTC. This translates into CASSFQGSGNYEQYF.

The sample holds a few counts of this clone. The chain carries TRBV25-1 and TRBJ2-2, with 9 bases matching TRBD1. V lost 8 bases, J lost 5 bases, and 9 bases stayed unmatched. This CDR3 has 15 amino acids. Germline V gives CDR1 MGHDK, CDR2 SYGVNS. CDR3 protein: CASGRDRERTGELFF. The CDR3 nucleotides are TGTGCCAGCGGCCGGGACAGGGAAAGGACCGGGGAGCTGTTTTTT.

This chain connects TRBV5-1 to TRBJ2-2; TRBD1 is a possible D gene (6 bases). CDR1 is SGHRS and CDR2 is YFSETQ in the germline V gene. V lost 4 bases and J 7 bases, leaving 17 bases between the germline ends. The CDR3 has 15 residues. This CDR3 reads CASSARDTRGGELFF. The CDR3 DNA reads TGCGCCAGCAGCGCCCGGGACACTCGAGGCGGGGAGCTGTTTTTT.

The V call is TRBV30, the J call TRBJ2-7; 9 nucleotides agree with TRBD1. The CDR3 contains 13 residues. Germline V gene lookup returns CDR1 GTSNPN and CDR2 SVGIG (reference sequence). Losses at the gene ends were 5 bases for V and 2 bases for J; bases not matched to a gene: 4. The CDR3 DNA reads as TGTGCCTGGGGGACAGGGCCCACCTACGAGCAGTACTTC. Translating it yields CAWGTGPTYEQYF.

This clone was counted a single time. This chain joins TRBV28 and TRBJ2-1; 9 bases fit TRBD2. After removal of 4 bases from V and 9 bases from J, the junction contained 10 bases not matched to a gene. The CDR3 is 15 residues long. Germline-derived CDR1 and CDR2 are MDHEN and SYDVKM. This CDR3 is CASSYLGLANAEQFF. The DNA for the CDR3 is TGTGCCAGCAGTTATTTGGGACTAGCCAACGCTGAGCAGTTCTTC.

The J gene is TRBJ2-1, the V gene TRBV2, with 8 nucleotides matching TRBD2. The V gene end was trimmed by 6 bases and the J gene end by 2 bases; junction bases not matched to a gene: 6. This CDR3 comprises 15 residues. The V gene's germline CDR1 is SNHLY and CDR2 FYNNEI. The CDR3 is CASRRVAGTYNEQFF. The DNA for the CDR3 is TGTGCCAGCAGACGGGTAGCGGGAACCTACAATGAGCAGTTCTTC.

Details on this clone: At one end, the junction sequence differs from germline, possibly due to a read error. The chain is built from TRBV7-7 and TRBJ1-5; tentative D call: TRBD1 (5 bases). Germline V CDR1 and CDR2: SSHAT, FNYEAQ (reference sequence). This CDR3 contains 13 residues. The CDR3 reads CASSPGWNQPQHF. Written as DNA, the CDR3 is TGTGCTAGCAGCCCAGGGTGGAATCAGCCCCAGCATTTT.

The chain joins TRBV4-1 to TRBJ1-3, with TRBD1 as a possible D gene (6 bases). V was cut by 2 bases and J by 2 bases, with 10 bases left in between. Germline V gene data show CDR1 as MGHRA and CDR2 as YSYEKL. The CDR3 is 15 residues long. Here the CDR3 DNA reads TGCGCCAGCAGCCAATCACAGGGACCTGGAAACACCATATATTTT. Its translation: CASSQSQGPGNTIYF.

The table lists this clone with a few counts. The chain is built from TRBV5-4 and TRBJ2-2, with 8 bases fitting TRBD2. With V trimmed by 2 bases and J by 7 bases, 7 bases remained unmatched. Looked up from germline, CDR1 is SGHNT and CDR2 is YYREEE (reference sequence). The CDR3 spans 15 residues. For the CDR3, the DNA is TGTGCCAGCAGCTTACCCCCCACTAGCGGCGGGGAGCTGTTTTTT. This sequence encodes CASSLPPTSGGELFF.

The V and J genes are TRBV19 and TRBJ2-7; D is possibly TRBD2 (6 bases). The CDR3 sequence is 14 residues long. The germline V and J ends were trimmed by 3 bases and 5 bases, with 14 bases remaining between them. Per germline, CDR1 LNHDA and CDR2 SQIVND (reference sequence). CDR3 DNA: TGTGCCAGTAGTATTTTGGGCGGGACCCACGAGCAGTACTTC. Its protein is CASSILGGTHEQYF.

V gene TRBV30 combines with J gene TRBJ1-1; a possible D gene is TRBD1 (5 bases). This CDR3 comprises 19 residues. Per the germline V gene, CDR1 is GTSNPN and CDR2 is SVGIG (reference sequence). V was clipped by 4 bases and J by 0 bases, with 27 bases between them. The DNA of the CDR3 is TGTGCCTGGACTCTATTACCACTGAGACAGAAGGCTATGAACACTGAAGCTTTCTTT. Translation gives CAWTLLPLRQKAMNTEAFF.

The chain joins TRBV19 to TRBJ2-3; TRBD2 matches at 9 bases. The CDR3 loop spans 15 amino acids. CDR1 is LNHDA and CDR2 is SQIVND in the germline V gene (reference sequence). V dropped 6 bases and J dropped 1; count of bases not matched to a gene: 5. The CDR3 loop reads CASSLTSGRTDTQYF. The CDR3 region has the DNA TGTGCCAGTAGCCTGACTAGCGGCCGCACAGATACGCAGTATTTT.

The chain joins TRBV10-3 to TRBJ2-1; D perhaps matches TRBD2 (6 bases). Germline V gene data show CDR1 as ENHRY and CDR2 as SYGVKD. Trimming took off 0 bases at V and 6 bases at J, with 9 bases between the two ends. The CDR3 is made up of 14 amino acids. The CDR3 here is CAISESVGSNEQFF. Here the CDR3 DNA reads TGTGCCATCAGTGAGTCTGTCGGGAGCAATGAGCAGTTCTTC.

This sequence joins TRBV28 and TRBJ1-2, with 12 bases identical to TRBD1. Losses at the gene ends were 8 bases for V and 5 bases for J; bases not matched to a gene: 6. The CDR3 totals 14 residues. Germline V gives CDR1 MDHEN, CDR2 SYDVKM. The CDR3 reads CASGGTGGNYGYTF. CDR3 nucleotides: TGTGCCAGCGGAGGGACAGGGGGCAATTATGGCTACACCTTC.